A single sample gave rise to the 19 T cell receptor beta chains below, sequenced in a study of control samples from healthy donors and cancer patients. Profiled with immunoSEQ multiplex PCR; TCRdb holds only in-frame clones, not every one. There are about 100,000 clones in the sample; roughly 94% occur only once, and about 2.5% lies in the top ten. Sequencing input: blood. The receptors come from a woman aged 18-35 years in good health.

The chain carries TRBV30 and TRBJ1-5, with unresolved D. Trimming pared 4 bases from V and 4 bases from J, leaving 11 bases between. The CDR3 has 13 residues. From germline, CDR1 is GTSNPN and CDR2 SVGIG (reference sequence). The CDR3 loop is CAWKDGPNQPQHF. The CDR3 DNA sequence: TGTGCCTGGAAGGACGGACCGAATCAGCCCCAGCATTTT.

This clone was recorded a few times. J is TRBJ2-7 and V is TRBV7-9; TRBD2 aligns across 7 bases. V dropped 3 bases and J dropped 3; count of bases not matched to a gene: 11. Germline loops: CDR1 SEHNR, CDR2 FQNEAQ (reference sequence). The CDR3 contains 16 residues. The CDR3 nucleotides read TGTGCCAGCAGCTTGGGTAGCGGGTTTTTCTTCTACGAGCAGTACTTC. As protein: CASSLGSGFFFYEQYF.

The chain recombines TRBV21-1 with TRBJ2-5; TRBD2, as called in the table, went unchecked against the DNA. TRBV21-1 represents a pseudogene. The CDR3 extends over 16 amino acids. Written as DNA, the CDR3 is TGTGCCAGCAGCAAAGGGGGGGGGCAGCCCCAAGAGACCCAGTACTTC. Amino acids: CASSKGGGQPQETQYF.

V and J are TRBV25-1 and TRBJ2-3, with D perhaps matching TRBD2 (6 bases). The CDR3 is 13 amino acids. Germline CDR1 is MGHDK and CDR2 is SYGVNS. V was clipped by 6 bases and J by 8 bases, with 15 bases between them. The CDR3 sequence: CASRAGGGSTQYF. DNA for the CDR3: TGTGCCAGCAGAGCCGGTGGGGGGAGTACGCAGTATTTT.

The genes are TRBV3-1 (or the pseudogene TRBV3-2) and TRBJ1-2; D not certain. Germline V gene sequence: CDR1 LGHDT, CDR2 YNNKEL (reference sequence). This CDR3 comprises 15 residues. V was shortened by 1 base and J by 3 bases, with 12 bases between the two germline ends. CDR3 sequence: CASSQGSGFHYGYTF. CDR3 nucleotides: TGTGCCAGCAGCCAAGGTTCTGGGTTTCACTATGGCTACACCTTC.

The V and J genes are TRBV30 and TRBJ2-7; TRBD1 might be the D (6 bases). Trimming shortened V by 4 bases and J by 2 bases, and 9 bases separated the two germline ends. CDR1 is GTSNPN and CDR2 is SVGIG in the germline V gene (reference sequence). The CDR3 extends over 12 amino acids. The CDR3, as DNA: TGTGCCTGGACCACAGGGACCTACGAGCAGTACTTC. Its translation is CAWTTGTYEQYF.

Here the CDR3 DNA reads TGCGCCAGCAGTGAGCGGGGGCCATCCACAGATACGCAGTATTTT. Translation: CASSERGPSTDTQYF. The genes are TRBV10-1 and TRBJ2-3; D possibly uses TRBD1 or TRBD2 (6 bases each). Trimming shortened V by 2 bases and J by 2 bases, and 11 bases separated the two germline ends. This CDR3 has 15 amino acids. Germline loops: CDR1 WNHNN, CDR2 SYGVQD (reference sequence).

This sequence joins TRBV30 and TRBJ2-1; D remains unclear. The CDR3 extends over 16 amino acids. Germline V gene lookup returns CDR1 GTSNPN and CDR2 SVGIG (reference sequence). Trimming removed 0 bases from V and 0 bases from J, with 12 bases in between. For the CDR3, the DNA is TGTGCCTGGAGTGTGTTGGGATCCACCTCCTACAATGAGCAGTTCTTC. Protein sequence: CAWSVLGSTSYNEQFF. The full variable domain, completed using reference TRBV30 and TRBJ2-1, is SQTIHQWPATLVQPVGSPLSLECTVEGTSNPNLYWYRQAAGRGLQLLFYSVGIGQISSEVPQNLSASRPQDRQFILSSKKLLLSDSGFYLCAWSVLGSTSYNEQFFGPGTRLTVL.

The chain employs TRBV30 and TRBJ2-6; D call uncertain. The CDR3 sequence is 17 residues long. V shed 2 bases and J shed 3 bases, with 17 bases lying between them. CDR1 is GTSNPN, CDR2 SVGIG, per germline (reference sequence). CDR3 DNA sequence: TGTGCCTGGAGTTTAGATCACTCGAGTGGTGGGGCCAACGTCCTGACTTTC. It codes for CAWSLDHSSGGANVLTF.

This chain connects TRBV3-1 (or the pseudogene TRBV3-2) to TRBJ1-2, with 8 nucleotides matching TRBD1. Germline V gene lookup returns CDR1 LGHDT and CDR2 YNNKEL (reference sequence). Losses at the gene ends were 7 bases for V and 7 bases for J; bases not matched to a gene: 14. CDR3 length equals 15 residues. CDR3 sequence: CASILDPGQVAGYTF. The CDR3 nucleotides read TGTGCCAGCATCCTGGATCCGGGACAGGTCGCTGGCTACACCTTC.

The chain employs TRBV6-2 or TRBV6-3 and TRBJ1-6; weak D call: TRBD1 (6 bases). V dropped 4 bases and J dropped 10 bases, with 20 bases sitting between them. This CDR3 contains 16 residues. Germline V CDR1 and CDR2: MNHEY, SVGEGT. The DNA of the CDR3 is TGTGCCAGCAGTTCCTCCCGCCGGGACACTAGGTCACCCCTCCACTTT. This codes for CASSSSRRDTRSPLHF.

V is TRBV5-1 and J is TRBJ2-3, with no clear D. This CDR3 region has 14 residues. CDR1 is SGHRS and CDR2 is YFSETQ in the germline V gene. Trimming stripped 5 bases from V and 4 bases from J, with 14 bases between. The CDR3 loop reads CASRPSLAADTQYF. The CDR3 DNA is TGCGCCAGCAGACCCTCTTTGGCGGCAGATACGCAGTATTTT.

The gene calls are TRBV5-4 and TRBJ2-1; D is uncertain. Trimming left V 0 bases short and J 8 bases short, with 6 bases between. CDR3 length equals 12 residues. Germline CDR1 reads SGHNT; CDR2 reads YYREEE (reference sequence). The CDR3 coding sequence is TGTGCCAGCAGCTTGGCCGGGTATGAGCAGTTCTTC. This sequence encodes CASSLAGYEQFF.

The chain recombines TRBV6-5 with TRBJ2-5; no clear D. The CDR3 runs to 11 residues. The germline V and J ends were trimmed by 2 bases and 5 bases, with 3 bases remaining between them. From germline, CDR1 is MNHEY and CDR2 SVGAGI. The CDR3 here is CASSYAETQYF. The CDR3 coding sequence is TGTGCCAGCAGTTACGCGGAGACCCAGTACTTC.

This rearrangement joins TRBV28 to TRBJ1-2; possible D gene TRBD1, 5 bases. Germline assignment: CDR1 MDHEN and CDR2 SYDVKM. V was cut by 7 bases and J by 4 bases, with 13 bases left in between. CDR3 length equals 13 residues. The CDR3 DNA sequence: TGTGCCAGCAACCCGGGGGTTGTCTATGGCTACACCTTC. Translated: CASNPGVVYGYTF.

The chain links TRBV5-1 to TRBJ1-5; 9 bases line up with TRBD1. Germline values: CDR1 SGHRS, CDR2 YFSETQ. CDR3 length: 15 residues. Trimming at V came to 4 bases and at J to 4 bases, leaving 6 bases not matched to a gene. This chain's CDR3 is CASSPGTGLNQPQHF. Here the CDR3 DNA reads TGCGCCAGCAGCCCCGGGACAGGGCTTAATCAGCCCCAGCATTTT.

The chain links TRBV29-1 to TRBJ2-5, with 10 nucleotides matching TRBD1. The V gene end was trimmed by 5 bases and the J gene end by 5 bases; junction bases not matched to a gene: 5. The germline gives CDR1 SQVTM, CDR2 ANQGSEA. There are 13 residues in the CDR3. The CDR3 region has the DNA TGCAGCGTTCGATGGACAGGGGGGGAGACCCAGTACTTC. As protein: CSVRWTGGETQYF.

The J gene is TRBJ2-7, the V gene TRBV19, with D possibly matching TRBD1 (6 bases). The CDR3 is 13 amino acids. The germline CDR1 and CDR2 sequences are LNHDA and SQIVND (reference sequence). Trimming removed 5 bases from V and 4 bases from J, with 12 bases in between. The CDR3, as DNA: TGTGCCAGTAGTTACAGGGTAGGATACGAGCAGTACTTC. Translated, it gives CASSYRVGYEQYF.

In its sample, this clone was seen once. The chain joins TRBV28 to TRBJ2-5; 11 positions agree with TRBD2. CDR1 and CDR2 (germline): MDHEN, SYDVKM. The CDR3 totals 15 residues. The junction had 1 base not matched to a gene; V was cut back by 0 bases and J by 4 bases. The CDR3 protein is CASSLWTSGVETQYF. The CDR3 DNA follows: TGTGCCAGCAGTTTATGGACTAGCGGGGTAGAGACCCAGTACTTC.